These 5 T cell receptor beta chains came from one sample sequenced in a study of blood T cell repertoires in COVID-19. Only in-frame clones appear in the TCRdb table, and some are missing; sequencing was by immunoSEQ multiplex PCR. This table holds some 220,000 clones, roughly 85% found once. Source material: peripheral blood. Every receptor here comes from a woman in her 70s with COVID-19, enrolled during active disease.

This sequence joins TRBV5-1 and TRBJ2-7; 11 nucleotides line up with TRBD2. The CDR3 loop spans 17 amino acids. Germline-derived CDR1 and CDR2 are SGHRS and YFSETQ. Trimming cost V 0 bases and J 0 bases; bases outside gene matches: 5. The CDR3 sequence: CASSLATSGGLSYEQYF. The CDR3 DNA reads as TGCGCCAGCAGCTTGGCTACTAGCGGGGGCCTCTCCTACGAGCAGTACTTC.

J is TRBJ1-2 and V is TRBV6-6, with D possibly matching TRBD1 (6 bases). V gave up 2 bases and J gave up 6 bases, with 19 bases separating them. This CDR3 comprises 16 residues. Germline V gene data show CDR1 as MNHNY and CDR2 as SVGAGI (reference sequence). The CDR3 spells CASSYDAFTHRDGYTF. For the CDR3, the DNA is TGTGCCAGCAGTTACGACGCGTTTACACACAGGGATGGCTACACCTTC.

The chain couples TRBV29-1 to TRBJ2-7; 8 bases agree with TRBD2. The V and J ends lost 5 bases and 3 bases, in that order; junction bases with no gene match: 6. CDR1 and CDR2 from the germline V gene are SQVTM and ANQGSEA. The CDR3 is made up of 13 amino acids. The CDR3 DNA follows: TGCAGCGTTCGTAGCGGGGAAATCTACGAGCAGTACTTC. This encodes CSVRSGEIYEQYF.

The rearrangement joins TRBV6-6 to TRBJ2-5, with 8 bases aligning to TRBD1. The ends lost 0 bases at V and 1 base at J; junction bases unmatched: 1. Germline-derived CDR1 and CDR2 are MNHNY and SVGAGI (reference sequence). The CDR3 has 15 residues. The CDR3 region is CASSYSTGAQETQYF. As DNA, the CDR3 is TGTGCCAGCAGTTACTCGACAGGGGCCCAAGAGACCCAGTACTTC.

The V and J genes are TRBV5-6 and TRBJ1-2, with 10 bases lining up with TRBD1. Germline assignment: CDR1 SGHDT and CDR2 YYEEEE. J gave up 8 bases and V 3 bases, and 10 bases lay outside the gene matches. This CDR3 has 15 amino acids. The CDR3 DNA reads as TGTGCCAGCAGCTGGGCCGGACAGGGGGAGGTAGGCTACACCTTC. Residues: CASSWAGQGEVGYTF.